This T cell receptor (beta chain) was sequenced during a study of T cell responses to AZD1222 COVID-19 vaccine. Study-level results: Unmutated variant regions are reportedly the target of nearly half of TCRs that are spike-specific. The number of AZD1222 recipients seropositive at baseline was only five or six. White British ancestry dominated among donors, who included more females, and clonal diversity was possibly underestimated.

For this clone: No antigen is known for it. This CDR3 is also generated by other DNA sequences in the sample.

Data came from immunoSEQ multiplex PCR; TCRdb stores just in-frame clones and leaves some out. This table holds 150,000 to 200,000 clones, less than 95% found once. Sequencing used peripheral blood, obtained 28 days after the second AZD1222 dose. The TCR comes from an adult who received the AZD1222 COVID-19 vaccine.

The CDR3 DNA is TGTGCCAGCAGTTCCGGACAGGGAGATCAGCCCCAGCATTTT. It encodes CASSSGQGDQPQHF. This chain connects TRBV28 to TRBJ1-5; 8 bases fit TRBD1. The CDR3 contains 14 residues. Germline V gene sequence: CDR1 MDHEN, CDR2 SYDVKM. Losses at the gene ends were 4 bases for V and 5 bases for J; bases not matched to a gene: 4.